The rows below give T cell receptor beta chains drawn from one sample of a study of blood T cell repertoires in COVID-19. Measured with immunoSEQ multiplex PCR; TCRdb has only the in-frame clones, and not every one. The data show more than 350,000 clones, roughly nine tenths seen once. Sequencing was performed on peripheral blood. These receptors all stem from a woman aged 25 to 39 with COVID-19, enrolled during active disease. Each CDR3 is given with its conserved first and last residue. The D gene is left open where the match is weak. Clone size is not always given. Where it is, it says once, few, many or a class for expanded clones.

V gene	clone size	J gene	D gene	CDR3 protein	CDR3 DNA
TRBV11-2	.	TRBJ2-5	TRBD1	CASSLVGTTGGGETQYF	TGTGCCAGCAGCTTAGTAGGGACAACAGGGGGAGGAGAGACCCAGTACTTC
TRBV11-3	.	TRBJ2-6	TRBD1	CASGAGGTGANVLTF	TGTGCCAGCGGGGCAGGGGGCACTGGGGCCAACGTCCTGACTTTC
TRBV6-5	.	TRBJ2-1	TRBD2	CASSRLSGGDNEQFF	TGTGCCAGCAGCCGACTGTCGGGAGGGGACAATGAGCAGTTCTTC
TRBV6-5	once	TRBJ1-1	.	CASRAPGYTEAFF	TGTGCCAGCAGGGCCCCAGGGTACACTGAAGCTTTCTTT
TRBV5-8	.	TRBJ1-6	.	CASSPREGYSYNSPLHF	TGTGCCAGCAGCCCACGGGAGGGATACTCCTATAATTCACCCCTCCACTTT
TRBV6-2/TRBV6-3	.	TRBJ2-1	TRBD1	CASSSQGTTYDEQFF	TGTGCCAGCAGTTCACAGGGGACGACCTATGATGAGCAGTTCTTC
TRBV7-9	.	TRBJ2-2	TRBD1	CASSQLTGPTGELFF	TGTGCCAGCAGCCAACTGACAGGGCCCACCGGGGAGCTGTTTTTT
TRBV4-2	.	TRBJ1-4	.	CASSPKPGGTNEKLFF	TGTGCCAGCAGCCCAAAACCGGGGGGGACTAATGAAAAACTGTTTTTT
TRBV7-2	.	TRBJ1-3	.	CASSLDEASQNTIYF	TGTGCCAGCAGCTTAGATGAGGCCTCTCAAAACACCATATATTTT
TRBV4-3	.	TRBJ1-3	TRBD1	CASSPTSGQAVTGNTIYF	TGCGCCAGCAGCCCAACTAGTGGACAGGCTGTAACAGGAAACACCATATATTTT
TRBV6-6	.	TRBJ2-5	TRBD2	CASSYSTGGPETQYF	TGTGCCAGCAGTTACTCGACGGGGGGGCCGGAGACCCAGTACTTC
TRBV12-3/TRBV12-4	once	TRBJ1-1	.	CASRSTEAFF	TGTGCCAGCAGGTCGACTGAAGCTTTCTTT
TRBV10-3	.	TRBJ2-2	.	CAISDGGRRTGELFF	TGTGCCATCAGTGATGGGGGGAGACGCACCGGGGAGCTGTTTTTT
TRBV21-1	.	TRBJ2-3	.	CASTKPPERPDTQYF	TGTGCCAGCACCAAGCCTCCAGAACGTCCAGATACGCAGTATTTT
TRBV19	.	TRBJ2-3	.	CASSITSTLQDTQYF	TGTGCCAGTAGTATAACGTCTACCTTGCAAGATACGCAGTATTTT
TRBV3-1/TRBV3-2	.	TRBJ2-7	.	CASSQDPSGVSNSYEQYF	TGTGCCAGCAGCCAAGATCCCTCGGGGGTGAGCAATTCCTACGAGCAGTACTTC
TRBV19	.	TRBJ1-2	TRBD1	CASSTRGQGGGYTF	TGTGCCAGTAGTACCCGGGGACAGGGCGGCGGCTACACCTTC
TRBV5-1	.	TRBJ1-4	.	CASSPNEQGPNEKLFF	TGCGCCAGCAGCCCAAACGAACAGGGTCCTAATGAAAAACTGTTTTTT
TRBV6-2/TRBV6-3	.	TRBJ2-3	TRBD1	CASSGQGAVRDTQYF	TGTGCCAGCAGTGGACAGGGGGCGGTAAGAGATACGCAGTATTTT
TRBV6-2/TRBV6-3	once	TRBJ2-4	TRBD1	CASRPSLFRDRGRSDIQYF	TGTGCCAGCCGCCCAAGCCTTTTTCGAGACAGGGGGCGTAGCGACATTCAGTACTTC
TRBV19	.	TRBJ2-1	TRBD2	CASSINRRASGSFYNEQFF	TGTGCCAGTAGTATAAATCGACGGGCTAGCGGGAGTTTTTACAATGAGCAGTTCTTC
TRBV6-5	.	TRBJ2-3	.	CASSYSGSRYTDTQYF	TGTGCCAGCAGTTACTCGGGTAGCCGATACACAGATACGCAGTATTTT
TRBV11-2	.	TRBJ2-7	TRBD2	CASSEPGGPPYEQYF	TGTGCCAGCAGTGAACCGGGGGGGCCGCCCTACGAGCAGTACTTC
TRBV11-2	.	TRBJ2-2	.	CASTRQGNTGELFF	TGTGCCAGTACGAGGCAGGGAAACACCGGGGAGCTGTTTTTT
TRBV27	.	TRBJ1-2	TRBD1	CASSPNRGQGYGYTF	TGTGCCAGCAGTCCGAACCGTGGACAGGGCTATGGCTACACCTTC
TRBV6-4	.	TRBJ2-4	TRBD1	CASSRDRGSNIQYF	TGTGCCAGCAGCCGGGACAGGGGGTCGAACATTCAGTACTTC
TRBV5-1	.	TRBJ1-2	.	CASSLVVGDPHYGYTF	TGCGCCAGCAGCTTGGTAGTGGGCGACCCCCACTATGGCTACACCTTC
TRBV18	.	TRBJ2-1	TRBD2	CASSLQTSGTYNEQFF	TGTGCCAGCTCACTACAGACTAGCGGGACATACAATGAGCAGTTCTTC
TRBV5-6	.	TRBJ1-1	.	CASSLISPGMSEAFF	TGTGCCAGCAGCTTGATTAGCCCGGGGATGTCTGAAGCTTTCTTT
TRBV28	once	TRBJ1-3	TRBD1	CASSSSGTGSFGNTIYF	TGTGCCAGCAGTTCTTCCGGGACAGGGTCTTTTGGAAACACCATATATTTT
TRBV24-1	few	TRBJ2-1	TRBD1	CATSVHRGQNEQFF	TGTGCCACCAGTGTACACAGGGGGCAGAATGAGCAGTTCTTC
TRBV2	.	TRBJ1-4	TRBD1	CASSGDRGREKLFF	TGTGCCAGCAGTGGGGACAGGGGTAGGGAAAAACTGTTTTTT
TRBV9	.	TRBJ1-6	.	CASSLGGNSPLHF	TGTGCCAGCAGCCTCGGAGGGAATTCACCCCTCCACTTT
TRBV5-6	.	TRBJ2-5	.	CASSRGAPQETQYF	TGTGCCAGCAGCCGGGGGGCGCCTCAAGAGACCCAGTACTTC
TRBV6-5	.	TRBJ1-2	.	CASTPRETDGYTF	TGTGCCAGCACCCCGAGGGAAACTGATGGCTACACCTTC
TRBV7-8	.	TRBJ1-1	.	CASKGWPQPEAFF	TGTGCCAGCAAGGGGTGGCCACAACCTGAAGCTTTCTTT
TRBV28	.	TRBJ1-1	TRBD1	CASSPSTGTGNRAFF	TGTGCCAGCAGCCCCTCGACCGGGACAGGGAACAGAGCTTTCTTT
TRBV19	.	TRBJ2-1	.	CASRPGQGAIQQFF	TGTGCCAGTAGACCGGGACAAGGAGCAATTCAGCAGTTCTTC
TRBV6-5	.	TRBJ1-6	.	CASSPAPPRSPLHF	TGTGCCAGCAGTCCAGCGCCCCCGCGTTCACCCCTCCACTTT
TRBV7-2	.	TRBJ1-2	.	CASSPERQVYGYTF	TGTGCCAGCAGCCCCGAACGACAGGTCTATGGCTACACCTTC
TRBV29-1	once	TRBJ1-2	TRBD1	CSDVGLDRGRVNYGYTF	TGCAGCGATGTCGGGCTGGACAGGGGGCGAGTTAACTATGGCTACACCTTC
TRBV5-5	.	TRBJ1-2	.	CASSLAGGGANYGYTF	TGTGCCAGCAGCTTGGCCGGCGGGGGGGCTAACTATGGCTACACCTTC